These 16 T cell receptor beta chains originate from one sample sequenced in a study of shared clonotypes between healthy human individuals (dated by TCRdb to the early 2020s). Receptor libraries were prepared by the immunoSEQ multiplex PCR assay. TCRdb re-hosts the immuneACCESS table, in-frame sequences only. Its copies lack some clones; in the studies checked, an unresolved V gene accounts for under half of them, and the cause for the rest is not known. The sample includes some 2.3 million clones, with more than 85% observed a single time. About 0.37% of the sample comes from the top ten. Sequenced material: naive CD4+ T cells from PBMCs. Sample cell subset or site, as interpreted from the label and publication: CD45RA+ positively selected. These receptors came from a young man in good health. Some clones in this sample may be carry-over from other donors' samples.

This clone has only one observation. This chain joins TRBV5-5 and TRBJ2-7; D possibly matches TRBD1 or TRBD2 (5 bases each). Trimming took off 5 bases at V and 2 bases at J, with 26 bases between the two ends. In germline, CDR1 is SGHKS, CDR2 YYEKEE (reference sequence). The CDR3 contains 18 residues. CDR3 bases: TGTGCCAGCAGGGGTCGGGACCAGTCGATTGGGGTACCCTACGAGCAGTACTTC. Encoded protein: CASRGRDQSIGVPYEQYF. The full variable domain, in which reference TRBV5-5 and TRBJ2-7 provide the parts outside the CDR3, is DAGVTQSPTHLIKTRGQQVTLRCSPISGHKSVSWYQQVLGQGPQFIFQYYEKEERGRGNFPDRFSARQFPNYSSELNVNALLLGDSALYLCASRGRDQSIGVPYEQYFGPGTRLTVT.

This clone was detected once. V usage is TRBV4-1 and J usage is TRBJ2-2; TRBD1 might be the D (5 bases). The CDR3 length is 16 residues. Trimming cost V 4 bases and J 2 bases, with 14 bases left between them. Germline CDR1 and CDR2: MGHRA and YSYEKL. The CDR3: CASSLWGGENTGELFF. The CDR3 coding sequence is TGCGCCAGCAGCCTCTGGGGCGGAGAAAACACCGGGGAGCTGTTTTTT.

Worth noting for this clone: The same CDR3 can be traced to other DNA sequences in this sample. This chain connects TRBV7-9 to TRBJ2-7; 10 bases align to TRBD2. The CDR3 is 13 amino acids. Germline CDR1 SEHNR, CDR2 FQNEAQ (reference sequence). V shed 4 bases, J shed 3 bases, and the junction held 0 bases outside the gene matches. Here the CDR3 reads CASSSSGGYEQYF. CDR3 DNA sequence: TGTGCCAGCAGCTCTAGCGGGGGCTACGAGCAGTACTTC.

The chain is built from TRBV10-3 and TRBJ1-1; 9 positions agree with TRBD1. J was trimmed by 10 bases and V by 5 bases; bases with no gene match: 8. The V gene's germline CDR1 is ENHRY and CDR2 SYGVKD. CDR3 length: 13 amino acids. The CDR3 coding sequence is TGTGCCATCAGTCGGGACAGGGTGGAGAGAGCTTTCTTT. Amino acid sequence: CAISRDRVERAFF.

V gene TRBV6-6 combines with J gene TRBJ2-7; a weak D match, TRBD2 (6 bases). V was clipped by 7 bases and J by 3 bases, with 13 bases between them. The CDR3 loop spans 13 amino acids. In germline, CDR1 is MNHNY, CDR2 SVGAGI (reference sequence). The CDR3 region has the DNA TGTGCCAGCACCCTCTCGGGACTCTACGAGCAGTACTTC. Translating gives CASTLSGLYEQYF.

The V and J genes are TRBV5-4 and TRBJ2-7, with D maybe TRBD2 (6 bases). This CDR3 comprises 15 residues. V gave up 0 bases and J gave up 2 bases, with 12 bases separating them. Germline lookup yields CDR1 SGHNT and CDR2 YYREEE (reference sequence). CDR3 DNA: TGTGCCAGCAGCTTGGGGGGGGTGGCCACCTACGAGCAGTACTTC. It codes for CASSLGGVATYEQYF.

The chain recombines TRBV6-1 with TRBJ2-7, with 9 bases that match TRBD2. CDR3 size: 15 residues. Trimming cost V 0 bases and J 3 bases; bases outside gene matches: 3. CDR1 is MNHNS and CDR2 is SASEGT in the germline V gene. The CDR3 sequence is CASSEASGRFYEQYF. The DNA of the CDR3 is TGTGCCAGCAGTGAAGCAAGCGGGAGGTTCTACGAGCAGTACTTC.

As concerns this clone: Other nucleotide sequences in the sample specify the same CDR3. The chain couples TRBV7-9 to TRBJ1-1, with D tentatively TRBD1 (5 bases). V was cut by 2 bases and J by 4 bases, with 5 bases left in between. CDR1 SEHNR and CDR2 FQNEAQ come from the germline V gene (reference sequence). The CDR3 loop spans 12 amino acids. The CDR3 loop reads CASSLRGTEAFF. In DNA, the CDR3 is TGTGCCAGCAGCTTAAGGGGCACTGAAGCTTTCTTT.

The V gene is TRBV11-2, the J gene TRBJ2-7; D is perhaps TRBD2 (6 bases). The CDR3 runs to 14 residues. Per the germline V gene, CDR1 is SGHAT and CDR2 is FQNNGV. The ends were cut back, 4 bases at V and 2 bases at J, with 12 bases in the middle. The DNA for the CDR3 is TGTGCCAGCAGCTCGGGACTGAGAGCCTACGAGCAGTACTTC. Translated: CASSSGLRAYEQYF.

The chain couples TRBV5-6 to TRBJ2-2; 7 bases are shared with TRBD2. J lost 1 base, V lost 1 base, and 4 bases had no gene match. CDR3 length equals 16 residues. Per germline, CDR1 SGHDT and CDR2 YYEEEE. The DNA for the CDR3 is TGTGCCAGCAGCTTGTGGGCTAGCGGGAACACCGGGGAGCTGTTTTTT. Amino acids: CASSLWASGNTGELFF.

CDR3 sequence: CASSLSGSSPATTDTQYF. The DNA of the CDR3 is TGTGCCAGCAGTTTGAGCGGGTCAAGCCCCGCGACCACAGATACGCAGTATTTT. The chain has TRBV27 and TRBJ2-3; D perhaps matches TRBD2 (6 bases). This CDR3 is 18 amino acids long. V was cut by 3 bases and J by 2 bases, with 21 bases left in between. Germline lookup yields CDR1 MNHEY and CDR2 SMNVEV (reference sequence).

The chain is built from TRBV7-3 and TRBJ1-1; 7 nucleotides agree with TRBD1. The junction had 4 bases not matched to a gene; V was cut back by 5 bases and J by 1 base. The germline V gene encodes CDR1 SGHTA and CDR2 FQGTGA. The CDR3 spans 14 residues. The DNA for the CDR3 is TGTGCCAGCAGCCGGACAGGACAGAACACTGAAGCTTTCTTT. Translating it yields CASSRTGQNTEAFF. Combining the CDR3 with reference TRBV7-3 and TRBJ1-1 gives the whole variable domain GAGVSQTPSNKVTEKGKYVELRCDPISGHTALYWYRQSLGQGPEFLIYFQGTGAADDSGLPNDRFFAVRPEGSVSTLKIQRTERGDSAVYLCASSRTGQNTEAFFGQGTRLTVV.

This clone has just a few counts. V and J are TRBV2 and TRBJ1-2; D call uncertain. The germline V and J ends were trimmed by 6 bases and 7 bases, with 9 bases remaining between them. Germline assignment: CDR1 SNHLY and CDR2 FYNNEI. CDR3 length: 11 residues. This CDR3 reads CASSREGGYTF. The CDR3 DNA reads TGTGCCAGCAGCCGAGAGGGTGGCTACACCTTC.

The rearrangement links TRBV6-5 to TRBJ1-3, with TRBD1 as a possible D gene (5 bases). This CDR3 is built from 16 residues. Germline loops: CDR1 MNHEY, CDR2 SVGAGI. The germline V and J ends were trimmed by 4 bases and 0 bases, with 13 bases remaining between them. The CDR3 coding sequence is TGTGCCAGCAGTTTGGGAGGGGCATACTCTGGAAACACCATATATTTT. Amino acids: CASSLGGAYSGNTIYF.

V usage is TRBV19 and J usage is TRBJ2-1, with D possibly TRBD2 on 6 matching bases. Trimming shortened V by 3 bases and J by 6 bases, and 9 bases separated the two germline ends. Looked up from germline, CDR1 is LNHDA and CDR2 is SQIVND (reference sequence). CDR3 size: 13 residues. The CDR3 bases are TGTGCCAGTAGTATGGGGAGGCGCAATGAGCAGTTCTTC. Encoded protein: CASSMGRRNEQFF.

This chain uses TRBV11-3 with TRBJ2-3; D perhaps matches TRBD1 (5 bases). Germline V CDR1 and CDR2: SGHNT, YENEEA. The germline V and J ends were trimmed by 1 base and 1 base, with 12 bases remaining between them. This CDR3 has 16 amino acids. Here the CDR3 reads CASSLGPGQGTDTQYF. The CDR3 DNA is TGTGCCAGCAGCTTAGGCCCAGGGCAGGGCACAGATACGCAGTATTTT.